The sequence of this T cell receptor (beta chain) was determined in a study of CD8+ T cells in alopecia areata. Study information: In an open-label trial, patients got 5 to 10 mg tofacitinib twice daily. Study conclusions and caveats: Scalp clonality and expanded CD8+ clones among the top 100 were significantly decreased by tofacitinib.

V was pared by 3 bases and J by 10 bases, with 11 bases of the junction left unmatched. Germline CDR1 is SGHRS and CDR2 is YFSETQ. This CDR3 is built from 14 residues. As to treatment: oral pan-JAK inhibitor, 5-10 mg twice daily. Following RNA extraction, reverse transcription yielded cDNA that acted as the sequencing template. Only in-frame clones appear in the TCRdb table, and some are missing; sequencing was by immunoSEQ multiplex PCR. Of 150,000 to 200,000 clones listed, 58% are singletons. A remark on this clone: The antigen remains undetermined.

The material sequenced was CD4+ T cells sorted from blood, taken at approximately week 56, from a patient treated with tofacitinib. This receptor was identified in a human donor with alopecia areata. The chain has TRBV5-1 and TRBJ1-2; 8 nucleotides align to TRBD1. The CDR3 spells CASSSSGTGLNYTF. CDR3 in DNA: TGCGCCAGCAGCTCCTCCGGGACAGGTCTAAACTACACCTTC.